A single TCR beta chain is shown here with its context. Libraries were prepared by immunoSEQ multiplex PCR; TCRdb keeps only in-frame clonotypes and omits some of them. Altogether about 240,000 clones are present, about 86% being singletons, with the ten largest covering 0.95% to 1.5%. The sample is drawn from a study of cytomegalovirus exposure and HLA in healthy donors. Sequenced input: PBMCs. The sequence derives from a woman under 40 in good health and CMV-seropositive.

As DNA, the CDR3 is TGTGCCAGCAGCCAGGGACAGCCGAACACCGGGGAGCTGTTTTTT. Translating gives CASSQGQPNTGELFF. The chain employs TRBV6-5 and TRBJ2-2, with 7 positions matching TRBD1. This CDR3 is 15 amino acids long. V dropped 6 bases and J dropped 0; count of bases not matched to a gene: 4. In germline, CDR1 is MNHEY, CDR2 SVGAGI.